This TCR beta chain comes out of a study of glioma-infiltrating T cells. TCR alpha and beta CDR3 regions were amplified from RNA using iRepertoire nested multiplex PCR. Input was roughly 100-450 ng of tissue mRNA or PBMC total RNA. TCRdb itself ran the multiplex PCR reads through MiXCR, one entry per CDR3 protein. The top ten hold over 4% of the sample, which has 160,000 or so distinct CDR3 sequences, around 45% seen once. V lost 6 bases to trimming and J lost 7 bases; unmatched junction nucleotides: 6. This CDR3 comprises 13 residues. Notes on the study in general: Gliomas, especially low-grade, showed above-expected tissue-blood divergence; non-neoplastic patients showed below.

This clonotype was counted at least ten times. Its antigen remains unknown. The V gene is TRBV12-3 or TRBV12-4, the J gene TRBJ2-7; 10 bases align to TRBD1. This clonotype originated in a human donor with low-grade glioma or glioblastoma, undergoing nonglioma brain surgery, or in good health (not recorded which). Sequences were obtained from glioma tissue, nonneoplastic brain tissue, or PBMCs (not recorded which). The CDR3 region has the DNA TGTGCCAGCAGCCGACAGGGGGCGCGGGAGCAGTACTTC. Translating it yields CASSRQGAREQYF.